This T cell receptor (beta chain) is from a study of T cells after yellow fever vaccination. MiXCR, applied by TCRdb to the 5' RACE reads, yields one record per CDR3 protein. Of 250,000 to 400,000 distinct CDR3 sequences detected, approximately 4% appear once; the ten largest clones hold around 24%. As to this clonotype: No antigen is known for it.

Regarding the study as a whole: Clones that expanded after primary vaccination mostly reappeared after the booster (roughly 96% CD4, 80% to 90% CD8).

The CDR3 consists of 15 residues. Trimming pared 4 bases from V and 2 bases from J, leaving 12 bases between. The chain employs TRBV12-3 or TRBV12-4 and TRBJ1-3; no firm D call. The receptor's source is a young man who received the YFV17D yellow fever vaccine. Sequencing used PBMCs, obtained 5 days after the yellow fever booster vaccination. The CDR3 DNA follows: TGTGCCAGCAGTTCCCCCATCGAAGCTGGAAACACCATATATTTT. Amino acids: CASSSPIEAGNTIYF.